A single sample gave rise to the 9 T cell receptor beta chains below, sequenced in a study of shared clonotypes between healthy human individuals. Sequencing used immunoSEQ multiplex PCR; TCRdb keeps in-frame clones, though not all of them. The table shows under 150,000 clones, with about two thirds occurring only once. The sequencing sample was made of memory CD8+ T cells sorted from blood. Specified subset: CD45RO+ cells pooled with CCR7-negative TemRA cells. The receptors originated from a woman aged 25 to 39 in good health.

This clone was counted ten times or more. The rearrangement joins TRBV12-5 to TRBJ2-7; D could derive from TRBD1 or TRBD2 (6 bases each). CDR1 and CDR2 from the germline V gene are LGHNT and FRNRAP. The V end was cut by 3 bases, the J end by 5 bases, with 17 bases between. There are 15 residues in the CDR3. CDR3 in amino acids: CASGLGGRKFHEQYF. CDR3 nucleotides: TGTGCTAGTGGTTTAGGGGGGAGGAAGTTCCACGAGCAGTACTTC.

A few counts support this clone. The rearrangement links TRBV7-9 to TRBJ1-2; D is ambiguous. The germline V and J ends were trimmed by 5 bases and 8 bases, with 18 bases remaining between them. CDR3 size: 14 residues. Per germline, CDR1 SEHNR and CDR2 FQNEAQ (reference sequence). For the CDR3, the DNA is TGTGCCAGCAGCGAAATCCTCCGACCGCTCGGCTACACCTTC. Residues: CASSEILRPLGYTF.

The gene calls are TRBV30 and TRBJ2-1; D unclear. The CDR3 loop spans 16 amino acids. CDR1 GTSNPN and CDR2 SVGIG come from the germline V gene (reference sequence). V was cut by 3 bases and J by 0 bases, with 15 bases left in between. The CDR3 DNA reads TGTGCCTGGAGCTCCCTCGGAACTTCCTCCTACAATGAGCAGTTCTTC. It is translated as CAWSSLGTSSYNEQFF.

Points on this clone: The same CDR3 arises from other DNA sequences in this sample as well. The chain links TRBV6-4 to TRBJ2-2; D ambiguous. Germline CDR1 reads MRHNA; CDR2 reads SNTAGT. The V and J ends lost 6 bases and 4 bases respectively, with 9 bases between them. This CDR3 spans 13 amino acids. The CDR3 sequence is CASSTDATGELFF. The CDR3 bases are TGTGCCAGCAGCACGGACGCCACCGGGGAGCTGTTTTTT.

This clone was seen only a few times. The J gene is TRBJ2-7, the V gene TRBV7-9, with 7 bases lining up with TRBD2. Germline CDR1 is SEHNR and CDR2 is FQNEAQ (reference sequence). The CDR3 length is 13 residues. V gave up 0 bases and J gave up 5 bases; unmatched junction bases: 1. CDR3 residues: CASSLAAGDEQYF. The CDR3 coding sequence is TGTGCCAGCAGCTTAGCGGCGGGAGACGAGCAGTACTTC. The entire variable domain, with the rest obtained from reference TRBV7-9 and TRBJ2-7, is as follows: DTGVSQNPRHKITKRGQNVTFRCDPISEHNRLYWYRQTLGQGPEFLTYFQNEAQLEKSRLLSDRFSAERPKGSFSTLEIQRTEQGDSAMYLCASSLAAGDEQYFGPGTRLTVT.

The V and J genes are TRBV7-3 and TRBJ1-3, with D perhaps TRBD1 (5 bases). The CDR3 spans 15 residues. Per germline, CDR1 SGHTA and CDR2 FQGTGA. The germline V and J ends were trimmed by 3 bases and 4 bases, with 13 bases remaining between them. CDR3 residues: CASSLAGAQGNTIYF. The CDR3 DNA reads TGTGCCAGCAGCTTGGCTGGGGCGCAGGGAAACACCATATATTTT.

This clone was recorded a few times. The CDR3 reads CASSGLVYEQYF. CDR3 nucleotide sequence: TGTGCCAGCAGTGGGTTAGTCTACGAGCAGTACTTC. This rearrangement joins TRBV6-1 to TRBJ2-7; D not resolved. V was trimmed by 4 bases and J by 3 bases, leaving 7 bases between them. The CDR3 runs to 12 residues. The germline gives CDR1 MNHNS, CDR2 SASEGT.

The J gene is TRBJ2-1, the V gene TRBV6-7; D is uncertain. TRBV6-7 is sorted into the ORF group, with uncertain function. This CDR3 comprises 9 residues. The V and J ends lost 6 bases and 14 bases respectively, with 8 bases between them. DNA for the CDR3: TGTGCCAGCAGCTCCCCTGAGTTCTTC. Translated: CASSSPEFF.

This clone turned up a few times. The chain joins TRBV19 to TRBJ2-2; no clear D. The germline V and J ends were trimmed by 7 bases and 7 bases, with 7 bases remaining between them. CDR1 is LNHDA and CDR2 is SQIVND in the germline V gene (reference sequence). This CDR3 is built from 11 residues. The CDR3 DNA follows: TGTGCCAGTAATGACGTCGGGGAGCTGTTTTTT. As protein: CASNDVGELFF.